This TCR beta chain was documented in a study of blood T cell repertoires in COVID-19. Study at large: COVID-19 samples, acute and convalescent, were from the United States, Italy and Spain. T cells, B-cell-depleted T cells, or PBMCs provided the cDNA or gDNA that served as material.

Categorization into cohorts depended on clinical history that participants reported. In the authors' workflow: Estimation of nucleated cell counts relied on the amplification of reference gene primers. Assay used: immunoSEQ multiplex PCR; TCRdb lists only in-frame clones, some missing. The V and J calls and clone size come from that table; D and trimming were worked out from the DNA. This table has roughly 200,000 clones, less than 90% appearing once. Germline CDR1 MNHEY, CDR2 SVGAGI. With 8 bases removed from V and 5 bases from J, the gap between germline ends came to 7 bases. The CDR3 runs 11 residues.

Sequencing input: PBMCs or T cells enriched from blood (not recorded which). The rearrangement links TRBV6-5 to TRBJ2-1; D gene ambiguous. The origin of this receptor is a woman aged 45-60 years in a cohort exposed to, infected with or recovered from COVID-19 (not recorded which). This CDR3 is CASAKNNEQFF. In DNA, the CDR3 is TGTGCCAGCGCGAAGAACAATGAGCAGTTCTTC.